This is a list of T cell receptor beta chains from one sample in a study of OX40 agonist ivuxolimab in advanced cancers. Method: immunoSEQ multiplex PCR; TCRdb's copy keeps in-frame clones and lacks some. Of approximately 58,000 clones in the sample, 65% to 90% were seen once. Sequencing was performed on CD4+ or CD8+ T cells sorted from blood, taken in a trial of the OX40 agonist ivuxolimab. Receptors originate from an adult with an advanced solid tumor such as melanoma, head and neck, liver or kidney cancer. The CDR3 runs from the conserved cysteine through the conserved F or W. D genes are given only for firm matches. The listing skips clone size in some rows; elsewhere it reads once, few, many or a size class.

d_gene: -; abundance: -; j_gene: TRBJ2-2; v_gene: TRBV6-6; CDR3nt: TGTGCCAGCACCTTACGGGTGGGCACCGGGGAGCTGTTTTTT; CDR3aa: CASTLRVGTGELFF
d_gene: -; abundance: -; j_gene: TRBJ2-7; v_gene: TRBV11-2; CDR3nt: TGTGCCAGCAGCTCGAACCCGGGACCGAGCTACGAGCAGTACTTC; CDR3aa: CASSSNPGPSYEQYF
d_gene: TRBD2; abundance: once; j_gene: TRBJ2-1; v_gene: TRBV7-8; CDR3nt: TGTGCCAGCAGCTACAAACGGACTAGCGGGGGGTACAATGAGCAGTTCTTC; CDR3aa: CASSYKRTSGGYNEQFF
d_gene: -; abundance: -; j_gene: TRBJ2-7; v_gene: TRBV10-2; CDR3nt: TGCGCCAGCAGCGCCCCGTCTGACGAGCAGTACTTC; CDR3aa: CASSAPSDEQYF
d_gene: -; abundance: once; j_gene: TRBJ2-7; v_gene: TRBV4-1; CDR3nt: TGCGCCAGCAGCCAAGAGGTTGGGGTTGTCGAGCAGTACTTC; CDR3aa: CASSQEVGVVEQYF
d_gene: TRBD1; abundance: -; j_gene: TRBJ2-1; v_gene: TRBV20-1; CDR3nt: TGCAGTGCCGGGACAGGAGATGAGCAGTTCTTC; CDR3aa: CSAGTGDEQFF
d_gene: -; abundance: once; j_gene: TRBJ2-2; v_gene: TRBV19; CDR3nt: TGTGCCAGTAAGAATGGAAGACGGAGGAACACCGGGGAGCTGTTTTTT; CDR3aa: CASKNGRRRNTGELFF
d_gene: -; abundance: -; j_gene: TRBJ1-5; v_gene: TRBV15; CDR3nt: TGTGCCACCAGCATCATACAGGGTCGTGGACTTCGGGTCAATCAGCCCCAGCATTTT; CDR3aa: CATSIIQGRGLRVNQPQHF
d_gene: -; abundance: -; j_gene: TRBJ1-5; v_gene: TRBV7-8; CDR3nt: TGTGCCAGCAGCTTGACGGGGGGCGGCAATCAGCCCCAGCATTTT; CDR3aa: CASSLTGGGNQPQHF
d_gene: TRBD1; abundance: -; j_gene: TRBJ2-5; v_gene: TRBV28; CDR3nt: TGTGCCAGCAGTAGAGGGACAGAAGAGACCCAGTACTTC; CDR3aa: CASSRGTEETQYF
d_gene: -; abundance: -; j_gene: TRBJ1-2; v_gene: TRBV7-2; CDR3nt: TGTGCCAGCAGTCTTAGCGTGAATACAGCCTATGGCTACACCTTC; CDR3aa: CASSLSVNTAYGYTF
d_gene: TRBD1; abundance: once; j_gene: TRBJ1-5; v_gene: TRBV7-9; CDR3nt: TGTGCCAGCAGCTTATCGCAGGGGGCCCAGCATTTT; CDR3aa: CASSLSQGAQHF
d_gene: -; abundance: -; j_gene: TRBJ2-6; v_gene: TRBV18; CDR3nt: TGTGCCAGCTCACCCAGGGAATTCGCTGGGGCCAACGTCCTGACTTTC; CDR3aa: CASSPREFAGANVLTF
d_gene: -; abundance: once; j_gene: TRBJ2-7; v_gene: TRBV15; CDR3nt: TGTGCCACCAGCAGAGACTTCTCCTCCTACGAGCAGTACTTC; CDR3aa: CATSRDFSSYEQYF
d_gene: -; abundance: -; j_gene: TRBJ1-3; v_gene: TRBV5-1; CDR3nt: TGCGCCAGCAGCACAAGGGGCCGGAATTCTGGAAACACCATATATTTT; CDR3aa: CASSTRGRNSGNTIYF
d_gene: TRBD1; abundance: -; j_gene: TRBJ1-6; v_gene: TRBV9; CDR3nt: TGTGCCAGCAGCCTGACAGGGCCCTCTTCACCCCTCCACTTT; CDR3aa: CASSLTGPSSPLHF
d_gene: TRBD1; abundance: -; j_gene: TRBJ2-1; v_gene: TRBV4-1; CDR3nt: TGCGCCAGCAGCCCGTATCAAACCGGGACAGGGGGCTACAATGAGCAGTTCTTC; CDR3aa: CASSPYQTGTGGYNEQFF
d_gene: -; abundance: once; j_gene: TRBJ2-5; v_gene: TRBV7-8; CDR3nt: TGTGCCAGCAGACAACTCCAAGAGACCCAGTACTTC; CDR3aa: CASRQLQETQYF
d_gene: -; abundance: -; j_gene: TRBJ1-2; v_gene: TRBV6-5; CDR3nt: TGTGCCAGCAGTTACGCAGTTAACAGTTACTATGGCTACACCTTC; CDR3aa: CASSYAVNSYYGYTF
d_gene: -; abundance: -; j_gene: TRBJ2-2; v_gene: TRBV28; CDR3nt: TGTGCCAGCAGTTTAACGGTTACGAACACCGGGGAGCTGTTTTTT; CDR3aa: CASSLTVTNTGELFF